The present TCR beta chain was sequenced within a study of T cell responses to AZD1222 COVID-19 vaccine. The CDR3 runs 13 residues. Trimming cost V 1 base and J 13 bases, with 14 bases left between them. Germline CDR1 and CDR2: SGHAT and FQNNGV. TCRdb's copy holds only in-frame clones and misses some; the assay was immunoSEQ multiplex PCR. Seen here are under 150,000 clones, 85% to 90% observed once, and the top ten hold 1.6%. Pooled samples include second doses given at about 4 or 12 weeks. This chain uses TRBV11-2 with TRBJ2-1; no clear D gene. This sample comprised peripheral blood, obtained 28 days after the second AZD1222 dose. The receptor's source is an adult who received the AZD1222 COVID-19 vaccine. The chain's CDR3 is CASSLGVTNNQFF. The CDR3 DNA is TGTGCCAGCAGCTTAGGGGTCACAAATAATCAGTTCTTC.